Listed here are 30 T cell receptor beta chains from one sample, sequenced in a study of blood T cells in healthy people across ages. PCR was performed a second time for about 7 to 12 cycles using a sample-barcoded 5' primer and a J-beta primer mix. Each CDR3 protein is one row after TCRdb ran MiXCR on the 5' RACE reads. The profile shows approximately 670,000 distinct CDR3 sequences, around two fifths of them singletons. The sample comprised blood. All receptors derive from a man older than 75 in good health.

In this sample, this clonotype turned up many times. V gene TRBV7-2 combines with J gene TRBJ2-1; TRBD2 agrees at 7 bases. The CDR3 is 12 amino acids. V was clipped by 6 bases and J by 9 bases; unmatched bases: 5. Germline lookup yields CDR1 SGHTA and CDR2 FQGNSA. The CDR3, as DNA: TGTGCCAGCAGTTCGGGGGGAGTTGAGCAGTTCTTC. Protein product: CASSSGGVEQFF.

Details on this clonotype: A much larger clone differs by one base, so this may be a read error. The chain recombines TRBV14 with TRBJ2-1, with D tentatively TRBD1 or TRBD2 (5 bases each). Germline CDR1 is SGHDN and CDR2 is FVKESK. The CDR3 extends over 16 amino acids. Trimming shortened V by 4 bases and J by 4 bases, and 17 bases separated the two germline ends. The CDR3 coding sequence is TGTGCCAGCAGCCGGGGGAGTGGGATGGTTTACAATGAGCAGTTCTTC. It translates to CASSRGSGMVYNEQFF.

This clonotype occurred a few times. The rearrangement joins TRBV7-3 to TRBJ1-1; no clear D. Trimming removed 0 bases from V and 3 bases from J, with 8 bases in between. The CDR3 loop spans 14 amino acids. CDR1 SGHTA and CDR2 FQGTGA come from the germline V gene. The CDR3 bases are TGTGCCAGCAGCTTAACGTCCGGGGACACTGAAGCTTTCTTT. Translating it yields CASSLTSGDTEAFF.

The chain links TRBV2 to TRBJ2-5; unclear D gene. With 6 bases removed from V and 0 bases from J, the gap between germline ends came to 8 bases. This CDR3 comprises 13 residues. Germline CDR1 SNHLY, CDR2 FYNNEI. This CDR3 reads CASRVEYQETQYF. CDR3 sequence (DNA): TGTGCCAGCAGGGTGGAGTACCAAGAGACCCAGTACTTC.

With respect to this clonotype: A read error is possible here, since a much larger clone lies one base away. V usage is TRBV20-1 and J usage is TRBJ2-5, with a possible D match to TRBD2 (5 bases). Germline CDR1 DFQATT, CDR2 SNEGSKA (reference sequence). CDR3 size: 14 residues. The CDR3 region has the DNA TGCAGTACTAGAGTGGGCTGGAGTGGAGAGACCCAGTACTTC. Translating it yields CSTRVGWSGETQYF.

Written as DNA, the CDR3 is TGTGCCAGCAGCTTAGTTGGACTAGCGGGTGGCAATGAGCAGTTCTTC. This codes for CASSLVGLAGGNEQFF. V and J are TRBV11-2 and TRBJ2-1; 11 bases agree with TRBD2. J was trimmed by 6 bases and V by 1 base; bases with no gene match: 5. Per germline, CDR1 SGHAT and CDR2 FQNNGV. CDR3 size: 16 residues.

The rearrangement uses TRBV10-3 and TRBJ2-7; possibly TRBD2 for D (6 bases). This CDR3 contains 14 residues. The germline V gene encodes CDR1 ENHRY and CDR2 SYGVKD. Trimming took 6 bases from V and 6 from J, leaving 18 bases between them. DNA for the CDR3: TGTGCCATCAGACCGCGGGACGTCCCAGGCGAGCAGTACTTC. Amino acids: CAIRPRDVPGEQYF.

This clonotype was observed a handful of times. The chain employs TRBV4-3 and TRBJ2-1, with D uncertain. The CDR3 has 13 residues. V dropped 3 bases and J dropped 13 bases, with 16 bases sitting between them. CDR1 is LGHNA and CDR2 is YSLEER in the germline V gene. In DNA form, the CDR3 reads TGCGCCAGCAGCCATTCGGGCCTTCCTCTCCAGTTCTTC. Its translation: CASSHSGLPLQFF.

In the case of this clonotype: The junction does not match germline at one end; this may be a read error. The J gene is TRBJ2-3, the V gene TRBV12-3 or TRBV12-4, with a possible D match to TRBD2 (6 bases). The CDR3 is 15 amino acids. CDR3 bases: TGTGCCGGCAGTTCGACTAGTACCTACACAGATACGCAGTATTTT. Protein product: CAGSSTSTYTDTQYF.

A word on this clonotype: Since no conserved phenylalanine or tryptophan closes the CDR3, a read error is the likely cause. No DNA is shown, since the ends of the CDR3 on it are uncertain; the CDR3 is the one TCRdb lists. The chain combines TRBV7-2 with TRBJ2-1; the DNA was not compared with TRBD1, the D call given in the table. Per germline, CDR1 SGHTA and CDR2 FQGNSA. The CDR3 is 15 residues long, ends included. CDR3 region: CASSSTGTGYNEQFI.

This clonotype has a count of ten or more. The chain joins TRBV7-2 to TRBJ2-7; D call uncertain. V was shortened by 3 bases and J by 6 bases, with 15 bases between the two germline ends. This CDR3 region has 14 residues. The germline V gene encodes CDR1 SGHTA and CDR2 FQGNSA. The CDR3 nucleotides read TGTGCCAGCAGCTTGGTTCGGAATCCGCCCGAGCAGTACTTC. Translation: CASSLVRNPPEQYF.

With respect to this clonotype: This could be a read error, since a much larger clone is one nucleotide away. The rearrangement uses TRBV20-1 and TRBJ1-2; D is undetermined. Germline CDR1 reads DFQATT; CDR2 reads SNEGSKA (reference sequence). V was cut by 5 bases and J by 0 bases, with 10 bases left in between. The CDR3 totals 13 residues. CDR3 sequence (DNA): TGCAGTGCTGCAGACGATCCTAACTATGGCTACACCTTC. It specifies CSAADDPNYGYTF.

About this clonotype itself: One end of the junction fails to match germline, which may point to a read error. The gene calls are TRBV12-3 or TRBV12-4 and TRBJ2-3; perhaps TRBD2 as D (6 bases). The CDR3 is 15 residues long. The CDR3 region has the DNA TGTGCCAGCAGGAGGTCGGTAGCGGCCTCAGATACGGAGTATTTT. Protein: CASRRSVAASDTEYF.

The chain recombines TRBV6-1 with TRBJ1-4, with D possibly TRBD1 on 5 matching bases. CDR1 and CDR2 (germline): MNHNS, SASEGT. This CDR3 spans 16 amino acids. Trimming removed 1 base at V and 8 bases at J, with 17 bases between. CDR3 in amino acids: CASSEGGSPRWEKLFF. CDR3 sequence (DNA): TGTGCCAGCAGTGAAGGGGGGTCCCCCCGTTGGGAAAAACTGTTTTTT.

There are a few counts of this clonotype. This sequence joins TRBV27 and TRBJ1-2, with 9 bases lining up with TRBD1. Germline CDR1 MNHEY, CDR2 SMNVEV (reference sequence). The J segment lost 2 bases and the V segment lost 2 bases, leaving 3 bases of the junction unmatched. This CDR3 spans 15 amino acids. The CDR3 loop is CASSLRGTGNYGYTF. The DNA for the CDR3 is TGTGCCAGCAGTTTAAGGGGGACAGGGAACTATGGCTACACCTTC.

This sequence joins TRBV7-2 and TRBJ1-5, with D tentatively TRBD1 (6 bases). CDR1 and CDR2 from the germline V gene are SGHTA and FQGNSA. V was pared by 0 bases and J by 0 bases, with 12 bases between. CDR3 size: 17 residues. In DNA form, the CDR3 reads TGTGCCAGCAGCTTAGCCTATGACAGGAATAGCAATCAGCCCCAGCATTTT. Protein sequence: CASSLAYDRNSNQPQHF.

This chain uses TRBV6-1 with TRBJ2-6; D may be TRBD2 (5 bases). The germline gives CDR1 MNHNS, CDR2 SASEGT. The V end was cut by 6 bases, the J end by 0 bases, with 15 bases between. CDR3 length: 17 residues. The CDR3 DNA is TGTGCCAGCAGGAAGAGGACTGCCTACTCTGGGGCCAACGTCCTGACTTTC. Amino acid sequence: CASRKRTAYSGANVLTF.

This clonotype is a singleton in its sample. The chain uses TRBV6-1 and TRBJ2-7, with TRBD1 matching over 7 bases. CDR3 size: 15 residues. The ends lost 0 bases at V and 10 bases at J; junction bases unmatched: 12. Germline loops: CDR1 MNHNS, CDR2 SASEGT. CDR3 sequence reads: CASSEALDRAADQYF. In DNA, the CDR3 is TGTGCCAGCAGTGAAGCGCTCGACAGGGCAGCTGATCAGTACTTC.

The gene calls are TRBV9 and TRBJ2-3, with D possibly matching TRBD1 (6 bases). Germline values: CDR1 SGDLS, CDR2 YYNGEE. With 0 bases removed from V and 3 bases from J, the gap between germline ends came to 11 bases. CDR3 length equals 15 residues. Written as DNA, the CDR3 is TGTGCCAGCAGCGTAGAACAGGGCCTTACAGATACGCAGTATTTT. Protein: CASSVEQGLTDTQYF.

The chain joins TRBV29-1 to TRBJ2-5, with TRBD1 identical over 7 bases. The V segment lost 6 bases and the J segment 7 bases; nucleotides outside the gene matches: 14. Germline V lookup: CDR1 SQVTM, CDR2 ANQGSEA. This CDR3 spans 14 amino acids. The CDR3 DNA is TGCAGCGTGGGGGACAGCCCTAGGGCGGGGACCCAGTACTTC. It translates to CSVGDSPRAGTQYF.

This clonotype was recorded a few times. The V gene is TRBV29-1, the J gene TRBJ1-4, with unresolved D. Between the trimmed V and J ends, which lost 7 bases and 0 bases, there was a span of 6 bases. Germline V lookup: CDR1 SQVTM, CDR2 ANQGSEA. The CDR3 runs to 12 residues. In nucleotides, the CDR3 is TGCAGCGCCCTTGCAACTAATGAAAAACTGTTTTTT. Translated, it gives CSALATNEKLFF.

The chain combines TRBV20-1 with TRBJ2-3; D is unclear. Trimming took 7 bases from V and 4 from J, leaving 9 bases between them. CDR3 size: 11 residues. Germline CDR1 and CDR2: DFQATT and SNEGSKA (reference sequence). The CDR3 spells CSVAIADTQYF. The CDR3 DNA follows: TGCAGTGTTGCAATTGCAGATACGCAGTATTTT.

This clonotype was observed a single time. This rearrangement joins TRBV5-5 to TRBJ2-1; tentatively, D is TRBD2 (5 bases). The V gene's germline CDR1 is SGHKS and CDR2 YYEKEE (reference sequence). The CDR3 is 13 amino acids. The germline V and J ends were trimmed by 4 bases and 4 bases, with 9 bases remaining between them. CDR3 loop: CASSRTQYNEQFF. The CDR3 DNA is TGTGCCAGCAGCCGGACTCAATACAATGAGCAGTTCTTC.

In its sample, this clonotype was seen once. The CDR3 coding sequence is TGCGCCAGCAGCGGAGGACTAGCGGGGGTAATGACAGATACGCAGTATTTT. Amino acids: CASSGGLAGVMTDTQYF. The V gene is TRBV5-1, the J gene TRBJ2-3; 13 positions agree with TRBD2. CDR1 and CDR2 from the germline V gene are SGHRS and YFSETQ. J lost 3 bases, V lost 4 bases, and 8 bases had no gene match. This CDR3 is 17 amino acids long.

This chain joins TRBV7-6 and TRBJ2-5; a possible D gene is TRBD2 (6 bases). The DNA end lines up better with TRBJ2-7; the J call may be wrong. This CDR3 region has 12 residues. CDR1 is SGHVS, CDR2 FNYEAQ, per germline. The CDR3 here is CASSVQRDEQYF. The CDR3 DNA follows: TGTGCCAGCAGCGTCCAGCGGGACGAGCAGTACTTC.

This clonotype was observed many times. This chain uses TRBV6-2 or TRBV6-3 with TRBJ2-7, with 10 bases fitting TRBD1. The CDR3 is 15 amino acids. V trimming: 7 bases; J trimming: 5 bases; junction bases outside the gene matches: 11. The germline V gene encodes CDR1 MNHEY and CDR2 SVGEGT. The CDR3 nucleotides read TGTGCCAGCATTCCCGCGGGGACAGGGGCTCACGAGCAGTACTTC. Amino acid sequence: CASIPAGTGAHEQYF.

The genes are TRBV5-1 and TRBJ2-2; D not resolved. The V end lost 1 base, the J end lost 6 bases, and 10 bases lay between the germline ends. This CDR3 has 14 residues. Germline-derived CDR1 and CDR2 are SGHRS and YFSETQ. CDR3: CASSLNPGAGELFF. For the CDR3, the DNA is TGCGCCAGCAGCTTGAATCCGGGCGCCGGGGAGCTGTTTTTT.

Note on this clonotype: This sequence may be a read error, since a much larger clone differs from it by one base. The rearrangement links TRBV5-1 to TRBJ2-3; D may be TRBD1 (5 bases). Germline CDR1 is SGHRS and CDR2 is YFSETQ. V lost 3 bases and J 0 bases, leaving 14 bases between the germline ends. This CDR3 contains 16 residues. The DNA for the CDR3 is TGCGCCAGCAGCTCGGCCACAGGTTCTAGCACAGATACGCAGTATTTT. Translated: CASSSATGSSTDTQYF.

This rearrangement joins TRBV2 to TRBJ2-5, with 9 bases fitting TRBD1. CDR1 and CDR2 (germline): SNHLY, FYNNEI. After removal of 5 bases from V and 11 bases from J, the junction contained 12 bases not matched to a gene. The CDR3 runs 14 residues. The CDR3 protein is CASSKDRGIWEQYF. Written as DNA, the CDR3 is TGTGCCAGCAGTAAGGACAGGGGAATATGGGAGCAGTACTTC.

This clonotype was detected only a few times. The chain joins TRBV3-1 to TRBJ1-1; 7 bases align to TRBD1. Losses at the gene ends were 4 bases for V and 7 bases for J; bases not matched to a gene: 12. Germline-derived CDR1 and CDR2 are LGHDT and YNNKEL (reference sequence). The CDR3 spans 15 residues. CDR3 region: CASSPQGGAFVEAFF. CDR3 bases: TGTGCCAGCAGCCCCCAGGGGGGCGCATTTGTTGAAGCTTTCTTT. The variable domain in full, with the rest retrieved from reference TRBV3-1 and TRBJ1-1, is DTAVSQTPKYLVTQMGNDKSIKCEQNLGHDTMYWYKQDSKKFLKIMFSYNNKELIINETVPNRFSPKSPDKAHLNLHINSLELGDSAVYFCASSPQGGAFVEAFFGQGTRLTVV.